Listed here are 31 T cell receptor beta chains from one sample, sequenced in a study of T-cell reconstitution after alpha-beta-depleted transplantation in children. TCRbeta library preparation incorporated unique molecular identifiers. Via MiXCR, TCRdb re-called the PCR reads, giving one row per CDR3 protein. The table lists under 850,000 distinct CDR3 sequences, around 13% of them singletons, with 0.79% in the top ten. The material sequenced was PBMCs, taken before TCRalphabeta/CD19-depleted stem cell transplant. Receptors were obtained from a girl aged 2 to 9 with congenital amegakaryocytic thrombocytopenia, due to receive a stem cell transplant.

The gene calls are TRBV7-9 and TRBJ1-6; no firm D call. This CDR3 contains 14 residues. V was trimmed by 6 bases and J by 5 bases, leaving 11 bases between them. The germline V gene has CDR1 SEHNR and CDR2 FQNEAQ (reference sequence). For the CDR3, the DNA is TGTGCCAGCAGGTTCGGGCACGATAATTCACCCCTCCACTTT. Encoded protein: CASRFGHDNSPLHF.

This clonotype was seen ten or more times. V usage is TRBV5-1 and J usage is TRBJ2-4; D not certain. There are 15 residues in the CDR3. Trimming removed 4 bases at V and 5 bases at J, with 16 bases between. Germline lookup yields CDR1 SGHRS and CDR2 YFSETQ. The DNA of the CDR3 is TGCGCCAGCAGCATCTCAGACGGCCGCCAAAACATTCAGTACTTC. It yields the protein CASSISDGRQNIQYF.

This clonotype showed up just a few times. The rearrangement joins TRBV2 to TRBJ1-2; 8 nucleotides match TRBD1. CDR1 SNHLY and CDR2 FYNNEI come from the germline V gene. CDR3 length equals 12 residues. V was clipped by 8 bases and J by 5 bases; unmatched bases: 4. The CDR3 DNA reads as TGTGCCAGCCCCGGACAGGGATATGGCTACACCTTC. This codes for CASPGQGYGYTF.

The table lists this clonotype with a few counts. V usage is TRBV12-3 or TRBV12-4 and J usage is TRBJ2-5; TRBD1 might be the D (6 bases). The CDR3 contains 16 residues. The germline V and J ends were trimmed by 5 bases and 2 bases, with 18 bases remaining between them. The CDR3, as DNA: TGTGCCAGCAGTACCTACGGACAGCAATTGCAAGAGACCCAGTACTTC. Translation gives CASSTYGQQLQETQYF.

This clonotype was detected ten times or more. For the CDR3, the DNA is TGCAGTGCTAGCGAAGCGGACCAGAACACCGGGGAGCTGTTTTTT. Its translation is CSASEADQNTGELFF. The V gene is TRBV20-1, the J gene TRBJ2-2, with D maybe TRBD2 (5 bases). This CDR3 contains 15 residues. Germline V gene sequence: CDR1 DFQATT, CDR2 SNEGSKA (reference sequence). Trimming took 3 bases from V and 1 from J, leaving 12 bases between them.

The chain uses TRBV5-1 and TRBJ2-5, with D uncertain. Per germline, CDR1 SGHRS and CDR2 YFSETQ. V lost 2 bases to trimming and J lost 4 bases, with 6 bases between them. This CDR3 region has 12 residues. CDR3 DNA: TGCGCCAGCAGCTTCCGTCGAGAGACCCAGTACTTC. It yields the protein CASSFRRETQYF.

In the case of this clonotype: One end of the junction varies from germline; a read error may be responsible. The chain employs TRBV9 and TRBJ2-1; TRBD2 is a possible D gene (5 bases). This CDR3 spans 13 amino acids. CDR1 and CDR2 (germline): SGDLS, YYNGEE. The CDR3 here is CGGSVGPLDSPIF. In DNA form, the CDR3 reads TGTGGCGGCAGCGTAGGACCACTGGACTCCCCGATCTTC. The whole variable domain, filled in from reference TRBV9 and TRBJ2-1, reads DSGVTQTPKHLITATGQRVTLRCSPRSGDLSVYWYQQSLDQGLQFLIQYYNGEERAKGNILERFSAQQFPDLHSELNLSSLELGDSALYFCGGSVGPLDSPIFGPGTRLTVL.

J is TRBJ2-5 and V is TRBV29-1, with D perhaps assigned TRBD1 or TRBD2 (6 bases each). The ends were cut back, 4 bases at V and 4 bases at J, with 19 bases in the middle. The CDR3 runs to 15 residues. The V gene's germline CDR1 is SQVTM and CDR2 ANQGSEA. The CDR3: CSVVEDKGGRETQYF. The CDR3 DNA sequence: TGCAGCGTTGTTGAAGACAAGGGGGGTCGAGAGACCCAGTACTTC.

With regard to this clonotype: A single base separates this from a much larger clone, so it may be a read error. In DNA form, the CDR3 reads TGTGCCATCAGTGCGTCGAGACAGAAAAACATTCAGTACTTC. Protein sequence: CAISASRQKNIQYF. The V and J genes are TRBV10-3 and TRBJ2-4; D perhaps matches TRBD1 (5 bases). Trimming removed 4 bases at V and 4 bases at J, with 11 bases between. The CDR3 covers 14 residues. Looked up from germline, CDR1 is ENHRY and CDR2 is SYGVKD.

This chain connects TRBV2 to TRBJ2-1, with 7 bases lining up with TRBD1. This CDR3 spans 11 amino acids. CDR1 is SNHLY, CDR2 FYNNEI, per germline. Trimming took 10 bases from V and 12 from J; bases not matched to a gene: 9. The CDR3 here is CATRGTWGQFF. The CDR3 bases are TGTGCCACCAGGGGGACCTGGGGGCAGTTCTTC.

For this clonotype: Relative to the germline gene, one junction end is altered; a read error may explain this. The genes are TRBV20-1 and TRBJ2-1, with TRBD2 matching over 13 bases. The CDR3 loop spans 14 amino acids. Looked up from germline, CDR1 is DFQATT and CDR2 is SNEGSKA (reference sequence). In DNA, the CDR3 is TGCAGTGCTCCGGGACTAGCGGGGTACAATGAGCAGCTCTTC. Encoded protein: CSAPGLAGYNEQLF.

This clonotype was detected only a few times. This rearrangement joins TRBV27 to TRBJ2-3; D remains unclear. The CDR3 loop spans 14 amino acids. In germline, CDR1 is MNHEY, CDR2 SMNVEV (reference sequence). V was pared by 5 bases and J by 1 base, with 10 bases between. CDR3 sequence reads: CASSQLLRTDTQYF. The CDR3 DNA reads as TGTGCCAGCAGTCAACTACTACGCACAGATACGCAGTATTTT.

The rearrangement uses TRBV12-3 or TRBV12-4 and TRBJ2-1; D possibly corresponds to TRBD2 (6 bases). This CDR3 is 16 amino acids long. Between the trimmed V and J ends, which lost 4 bases and 7 bases, there was a span of 20 bases. The CDR3, as DNA: TGTGCCAGCAGTTCTTGGACTTCGCGGGAATGGAATGAGCAGTTCTTC. Encoded protein: CASSSWTSREWNEQFF.

This clonotype was counted many times. V is TRBV12-3 or TRBV12-4 and J is TRBJ2-1, with 7 bases fitting TRBD2. The CDR3 has 12 amino acids. The trim removed 5 bases at V and 10 bases at J, leaving 5 bases unmatched. DNA of the CDR3: TGTGCCAGCAGTGGGACTAATTGGGAGCAGTTCTTC. Translated: CASSGTNWEQFF.

The sample holds many counts of this clonotype. The J gene is TRBJ1-2, the V gene TRBV20-1, with 8 bases identical to TRBD1. J lost 4 bases, V lost 0 bases, and 4 bases had no gene match. The CDR3 extends over 14 amino acids. From germline, CDR1 is DFQATT and CDR2 SNEGSKA (reference sequence). CDR3 residues: CSARDRQGSYGYTF. The CDR3 DNA follows: TGCAGTGCTAGAGATCGACAGGGGTCCTATGGCTACACCTTC.

On this clonotype: A read error may explain this, as a much larger clone is one base away. The rearrangement links TRBV7-2 to TRBJ2-2; D perhaps matches TRBD2 (5 bases). The CDR3 totals 16 residues. CDR1 SGHTA and CDR2 FQGNSA come from the germline V gene. CDR3 in amino acids: CVSSLAISVNTGELFF. The CDR3, as DNA: TGTGTCAGCAGCTTAGCAATTAGCGTGAACACCGGGGAGCTGTTTTTT.

This clonotype was recorded a few times. The chain combines TRBV5-6 with TRBJ2-1; D unclear. Germline CDR1 and CDR2: SGHDT and YYEEEE. V was pared by 3 bases and J by 9 bases, with 13 bases between. The CDR3 covers 13 residues. Written as DNA, the CDR3 is TGTGCCAGCAGCTGGCCAGCTGGCACTGAGCAGTTCTTC. This sequence encodes CASSWPAGTEQFF.

The rearrangement links TRBV6-5 to TRBJ2-1, with TRBD2 identical over 11 bases. Trimming took 3 bases from V and 9 from J; bases not matched to a gene: 7. CDR3 length equals 15 residues. Germline values: CDR1 MNHEY, CDR2 SVGAGI. CDR3 in DNA: TGTGCCAGCAGTTATATGGTAGCGGGGGGGGGTGAGCAGTTCTTC. It codes for CASSYMVAGGGEQFF.

This clonotype was picked up a small number of times. V is TRBV5-4 and J is TRBJ2-1; 10 bases fit TRBD2. Unmatched junction bases numbered 14, after V lost 1 base and J lost 1 base. Germline V gene sequence: CDR1 SGHNT, CDR2 YYREEE (reference sequence). This CDR3 is 20 amino acids long. CDR3 bases: TGTGCCAGCAGCTTGTCGTCGGCTAGCGGGAGCCCGGGATCCTACAATGAGCAGTTCTTC. Its translation is CASSLSSASGSPGSYNEQFF. Full variable domain (outside the CDR3, taken from reference TRBV5-4 and TRBJ2-1): ETGVTQSPTHLIKTRGQQVTLRCSSQSGHNTVSWYQQALGQGPQFIFQYYREEENGRGNFPPRFSGLQFPNYSSELNVNALELDDSALYLCASSLSSASGSPGSYNEQFFGPGTRLTVL.

This clonotype was detected ten times or more. The chain joins TRBV5-1 to TRBJ2-3; perhaps TRBD2 as D (6 bases). With 5 bases removed from V and 1 base from J, the gap between germline ends came to 14 bases. CDR1 is SGHRS and CDR2 is YFSETQ in the germline V gene. The CDR3 totals 15 residues. The CDR3 spells CASRLAVIGTDTQYF. The CDR3 DNA is TGCGCCAGCAGATTAGCGGTGATCGGCACAGATACGCAGTATTTT.

This clonotype occurred a few times. This chain links TRBV25-1 with TRBJ2-3, with 9 nucleotides matching TRBD1. The junction had 13 bases not matched to a gene; V was cut back by 9 bases and J by 0 bases. The CDR3 covers 17 residues. Per the germline V gene, CDR1 is MGHDK and CDR2 is SYGVNS. CDR3: CASADDMGQGSTDTQYF. CDR3 nucleotide sequence: TGTGCCAGTGCCGATGATATGGGACAGGGCAGCACAGATACGCAGTATTTT. Combining the CDR3 with reference TRBV25-1 and TRBJ2-3 gives the whole variable domain EADIYQTPRYLVIGTGKKITLECSQTMGHDKMYWYQQDPGMELHLIHYSYGVNSTEKGDLSSESTVSRIRTEHFPLTLESARPSHTSQYLCASADDMGQGSTDTQYFGPGTRLTVL.

In its sample, this clonotype was seen many times. The chain links TRBV12-3 or TRBV12-4 to TRBJ1-1; D may be TRBD1 (6 bases). This CDR3 is built from 14 residues. V gave up 5 bases and J gave up 1 base, with 11 bases separating them. The CDR3 reads CASSPGEGNTEAFF. The CDR3, as DNA: TGTGCCAGCAGTCCAGGGGAAGGGAACACTGAAGCTTTCTTT.

This sequence joins TRBV13 and TRBJ2-5; D uncertain. The CDR3 spans 15 residues. Germline lookup yields CDR1 PRHDT and CDR2 FYEKMQ (reference sequence). V was clipped by 4 bases and J by 4 bases, with 16 bases between them. The CDR3 loop is CASSYRVQTPETQYF. As DNA, the CDR3 is TGTGCCAGCAGCTACCGAGTCCAGACTCCAGAGACCCAGTACTTC.

This clonotype showed up just a few times. Here the CDR3 DNA reads TGTGCCAGCAGTCTTTATCGCGGCAGGGGGAACACCGGGGAGCTGTTTTTT. This sequence encodes CASSLYRGRGNTGELFF. This chain uses TRBV12-3 or TRBV12-4 with TRBJ2-2, with D possibly matching TRBD1 (6 bases). The CDR3 extends over 17 amino acids. Trimming removed 5 bases from V and 1 base from J, with 17 bases in between.

The V gene is TRBV5-1, the J gene TRBJ2-3, with D perhaps TRBD1 or TRBD2 (5 bases each). This CDR3 has 17 residues. Germline loops: CDR1 SGHRS, CDR2 YFSETQ. V was cut by 2 bases and J by 3 bases, with 19 bases left in between. CDR3 region: CASSFDLHRGETDTQYF. CDR3 bases: TGCGCCAGCAGCTTCGACCTACACCGAGGGGAGACAGATACGCAGTATTTT. Drawing the rest from reference TRBV5-1 and TRBJ2-3, the complete variable domain is KAGVTQTPRYLIKTRGQQVTLSCSPISGHRSVSWYQQTPGQGLQFLFEYFSETQRNKGNFPGRFSGRQFSNSRSEMNVSTLELGDSALYLCASSFDLHRGETDTQYFGPGTRLTVL.

This clonotype has a handful of counts. The DNA of the CDR3 is TGTGCCAGCAGCTTGTTGCCATTCAACTCCTACAATGAGCAGTTCTTC. Translated, it gives CASSLLPFNSYNEQFF. The chain recombines TRBV5-6 with TRBJ2-1; D not certain. The germline CDR1 and CDR2 sequences are SGHDT and YYEEEE. Between the trimmed V and J ends, which lost 1 base and 0 bases, there was a span of 11 bases. This CDR3 comprises 16 residues.

This clonotype turned up a few times. The chain employs TRBV20-1 and TRBJ2-1; 9 bases are shared with TRBD2. V dropped 6 bases and J dropped 4; count of bases not matched to a gene: 7. Germline assignment: CDR1 DFQATT and CDR2 SNEGSKA (reference sequence). The CDR3 has 14 residues. DNA of the CDR3: TGCAGTGCGACGACTAGCGGACGGTACAATGAGCAGTTCTTC. Translated, it gives CSATTSGRYNEQFF.

The sample holds a few counts of this clonotype. The chain links TRBV29-1 to TRBJ2-1; a weak D match, TRBD2 (7 bases). The germline V gene encodes CDR1 SQVTM and CDR2 ANQGSEA. The CDR3 contains 12 residues. With 8 bases removed from V and 8 bases from J, the gap between germline ends came to 16 bases. This chain's CDR3 is CSLGGPLHEQFF. The DNA for the CDR3 is TGCAGCCTCGGGGGGCCTCTACATGAGCAGTTCTTC.

This rearrangement joins TRBV29-1 to TRBJ2-7; D remains unclear. The CDR3 has 11 amino acids. Germline CDR1 and CDR2: SQVTM and ANQGSEA. The V end was cut by 5 bases, the J end by 4 bases, with 9 bases between. The CDR3 DNA follows: TGCAGCGTTAACGACCGTTACGAGCAGTACTTC. This sequence encodes CSVNDRYEQYF.

This clonotype was recorded a few times. The chain combines TRBV20-1 with TRBJ2-7, with 7 bases aligning to TRBD2. The ends lost 6 bases at V and 2 bases at J; junction bases unmatched: 10. In germline, CDR1 is DFQATT, CDR2 SNEGSKA (reference sequence). The CDR3 is made up of 14 amino acids. As DNA, the CDR3 is TGCAGTGCCCCACTCCCGACTAGCCCCTACGAGCAGTACTTC. It specifies CSAPLPTSPYEQYF.

This clonotype was detected many times. V and J are TRBV7-8 and TRBJ2-2; 7 nucleotides line up with TRBD1. The CDR3 is 18 residues long. Germline V gene data show CDR1 as SGHVS and CDR2 as FQNEAQ. J was trimmed by 5 bases and V by 5 bases; bases with no gene match: 17. The CDR3 region is CASSQENPGQIMTGELFF. DNA for the CDR3: TGTGCCAGCAGCCAGGAAAATCCGGGACAGATTATGACCGGGGAGCTGTTTTTT.